One sample yielded the 9 T cell receptor beta chains listed below, sequenced in a study of blood T cell repertoires in COVID-19. Clones were read by immunoSEQ multiplex PCR, and TCRdb kept only the in-frame ones, dropping some. The data hold under 100,000 clones, with around 80% observed a single time. The specimen was peripheral blood. These TCRs come from a woman aged 40 to 55 with active or convalescent COVID-19.

The rearrangement joins TRBV7-8 to TRBJ2-5, with D uncertain. CDR3 length: 11 amino acids. With 5 bases removed from V and 6 bases from J, the gap between germline ends came to 7 bases. Looked up from germline, CDR1 is SGHVS and CDR2 is FQNEAQ. DNA for the CDR3: TGTGCCAGCAGCGAAAGCCAGACCCAGTACTTC. Its protein product is CASSESQTQYF.

V usage is TRBV2 and J usage is TRBJ2-7, with 8 bases that match TRBD1. This CDR3 comprises 14 residues. Trimming at V came to 5 bases and at J to 3 bases, leaving 6 bases not matched to a gene. CDR1 SNHLY and CDR2 FYNNEI come from the germline V gene. CDR3 bases: TGTGCCAGCAGTCCGACAGGGGCCCTCTACGAGCAGTACTTC. Protein: CASSPTGALYEQYF.

V usage is TRBV19 and J usage is TRBJ1-5; D is undetermined. From germline, CDR1 is LNHDA and CDR2 SQIVND (reference sequence). CDR3 length: 14 amino acids. V lost 0 bases and J lost 0, with 3 bases in between. Here the CDR3 reads CASSIEYSNQPQHF. The CDR3 DNA reads TGTGCCAGTAGTATAGAATATAGCAATCAGCCCCAGCATTTT.

Many counts were recorded for this clone. V usage is TRBV9 and J usage is TRBJ2-7; TRBD1 might be the D (6 bases). The V end was cut by 0 bases, the J end by 2 bases, with 9 bases between. The CDR3 runs to 14 residues. Per the germline V gene, CDR1 is SGDLS and CDR2 is YYNGEE. Here the CDR3 reads CASSVAAGAYEQYF. DNA of the CDR3: TGTGCCAGCAGCGTAGCGGCAGGGGCCTACGAGCAGTACTTC.

The chain has TRBV9 and TRBJ1-2; tentative D call: TRBD1 (5 bases). Trimming took 0 bases from V and 0 from J, leaving 12 bases between them. Germline V gene sequence: CDR1 SGDLS, CDR2 YYNGEE. The CDR3 is 16 residues long. CDR3 coding DNA: TGTGCCAGCAGCGTAGGTGGCGGGACGCCTAACTATGGCTACACCTTC. This translates into CASSVGGGTPNYGYTF.

The genes are TRBV11-1 and TRBJ2-1; D might be TRBD1 (6 bases). This CDR3 spans 14 amino acids. Germline V CDR1 and CDR2: SGHAT, FQDESV (reference sequence). V dropped 5 bases and J dropped 7 bases, with 15 bases sitting between them. The CDR3 region has the DNA TGTGCCAGCAGCGAGCAGGGGCTTGGAAATGAGCAGTTCTTC. Encoded protein: CASSEQGLGNEQFF.

This chain uses TRBV7-2 with TRBJ2-5; TRBD2 might be the D (6 bases). Trimming cost V 5 bases and J 0 bases, with 10 bases left between them. The CDR3 has 14 residues. In germline, CDR1 is SGHTA, CDR2 FQGNSA. CDR3 coding DNA: TGTGCCAGCAGCCGGGACTCATACCAAGAGACCCAGTACTTC. Translation gives CASSRDSYQETQYF.

The CDR3: CASSGRQGSNYGYTF. CDR3 DNA sequence: TGTGCCAGTAGTGGAAGACAGGGATCTAACTATGGCTACACCTTC. V is TRBV19 and J is TRBJ1-2; the match to TRBD1 covers 7 bases. The germline CDR1 and CDR2 sequences are LNHDA and SQIVND (reference sequence). Losses at the gene ends were 5 bases for V and 0 bases for J; bases not matched to a gene: 6. This CDR3 has 15 amino acids.

This clone was counted a single time. The chain has TRBV5-5 and TRBJ2-7; the D gene is possibly TRBD1 (6 bases). Germline CDR1 is SGHKS and CDR2 is YYEKEE (reference sequence). V shed 5 bases and J shed 3 bases, with 18 bases lying between them. The CDR3 has 15 residues. The DNA of the CDR3 is TGTGCCAGCAGTTTCGACAGGTCCCAATACTACGAGCAGTACTTC. Protein sequence: CASSFDRSQYYEQYF.